Listed below are T cell receptor beta chains from one sample, sequenced in a study of T cells in Graves' hyperthyroidism and ophthalmopathy. One entry per CDR3 protein, called by TCRdb with MiXCR from the multiplex PCR reads. The sample lists 490,000 or so distinct CDR3 sequences, about 16% occurring once. Source material: blood. The receptors come from a woman aged 25-40 years with Graves' ophthalmopathy. CDR3s include the opening cysteine and the closing phenylalanine or tryptophan. The order of the fields is V gene, J gene, clone size, D gene, CDR3 DNA, CDR3 protein. The D gene is left open where the match is weak. Size tells how often a clone was seen (once, few, many) or the class of an expanded clone, and some rows leave it out.

V gene: TRBV10-3; J gene: TRBJ1-5; clone size: few; D gene: TRBD1; CDR3 DNA: TGTGCCATCAGTGAGTCAGGGGGCGGACTTAGCAATCAGCCCCAGCATTTT; CDR3 protein: CAISESGGGLSNQPQHF
V gene: TRBV11-1; J gene: TRBJ2-3; clone size: NA; D gene: NA; CDR3 DNA: TGTGCCAGCAGTAAGAACCAAGGCACAGATACGCAGTATTTT; CDR3 protein: CASSKNQGTDTQYF
V gene: TRBV27; J gene: TRBJ2-2; clone size: NA; D gene: TRBD2; CDR3 DNA: TGTGCCAGCAGTTTAATGGGGGTGACTAGCCTTAACACCGGGGAGCTGTTTTTT; CDR3 protein: CASSLMGVTSLNTGELFF
V gene: TRBV9; J gene: TRBJ2-7; clone size: NA; D gene: NA; CDR3 DNA: TGTGCCAGCAGCGTGGGACCTACCTACGAGCAGTACTTC; CDR3 protein: CASSVGPTYEQYF
V gene: TRBV6-1; J gene: TRBJ1-5; clone size: NA; D gene: TRBD1; CDR3 DNA: TGTGCCAGCAGTTCCATTACCGGACAGGGCGGTAGTCAGCCCCAGCATTTT; CDR3 protein: CASSSITGQGGSQPQHF
V gene: TRBV4-1; J gene: TRBJ2-3; clone size: NA; D gene: NA; CDR3 DNA: TGCGCCAGCAGCCAACCTAGAAATGGAGGGCGCACAGATACGCAGTATTTT; CDR3 protein: CASSQPRNGGRTDTQYF
V gene: TRBV7-2; J gene: TRBJ2-7; clone size: many; D gene: TRBD1; CDR3 DNA: TGTGCCAGCAGCCCACGGACAGGTACCTACGAGCAGTACTTC; CDR3 protein: CASSPRTGTYEQYF
V gene: TRBV5-1; J gene: TRBJ2-7; clone size: NA; D gene: NA; CDR3 DNA: TGCGCCAGCAGCTTTGACGGGACGGACTTTTCCTACGAGCAGTACTTC; CDR3 protein: CASSFDGTDFSYEQYF
V gene: TRBV24-1; J gene: TRBJ2-1; clone size: NA; D gene: TRBD2; CDR3 DNA: TGTGCCACCAGTGTCCCACTAGCGGGGGTACAAAATGAGCAGTTCTTC; CDR3 protein: CATSVPLAGVQNEQFF
V gene: TRBV7-2; J gene: TRBJ2-1; clone size: many; D gene: TRBD1; CDR3 DNA: TGTGCCAGCAGATCGGGACAGGGTTCCCACAATGAGCAGTTCTTC; CDR3 protein: CASRSGQGSHNEQFF
V gene: TRBV15; J gene: TRBJ1-5; clone size: few; D gene: NA; CDR3 DNA: TGTGCCACCAGCAGGGATTATAGCAATCAGCCCCAGCATTTT; CDR3 protein: CATSRDYSNQPQHF
V gene: TRBV6-2/TRBV6-3; J gene: TRBJ2-1; clone size: many; D gene: NA; CDR3 DNA: TGTGCCAGCAGCTCCACTCAGGCCGAGCAGTTCTTC; CDR3 protein: CASSSTQAEQFF
V gene: TRBV20-1; J gene: TRBJ2-1; clone size: few; D gene: NA; CDR3 DNA: TGCAGTGCCCTCAGCGCGCTGGCCTCCTACAATGAGCAGTTCTTC; CDR3 protein: CSALSALASYNEQFF
V gene: TRBV5-1; J gene: TRBJ2-1; clone size: many; D gene: NA; CDR3 DNA: TGCGCCAGCAGCTCGGGACAAATATACAATGAGCAGTTCTTC; CDR3 protein: CASSSGQIYNEQFF
V gene: TRBV28; J gene: TRBJ2-7; clone size: NA; D gene: TRBD2; CDR3 DNA: TGTGCCAGCAGCCGTGGGCTAGCGGTCGACGAGCAGTACTTC; CDR3 protein: CASSRGLAVDEQYF
V gene: TRBV28; J gene: TRBJ1-4; clone size: many; D gene: NA; CDR3 DNA: TGTGCCAGCAGTTCGGGAGGACCAACCTTGGGAGAAAAACTGTTTTTT; CDR3 protein: CASSSGGPTLGEKLFF
V gene: TRBV7-3; J gene: TRBJ2-2; clone size: many; D gene: NA; CDR3 DNA: TGTGCCAGCAGTAGGGGCGCGGGGGAGCTGTTTTTT; CDR3 protein: CASSRGAGELFF
V gene: TRBV10-3; J gene: TRBJ2-5; clone size: many; D gene: TRBD1; CDR3 DNA: TGTGCCATCAGCAGCTTAGGACAGGAGCAAGAGACCCAGTACTTC; CDR3 protein: CAISSLGQEQETQYF
V gene: TRBV12-3/TRBV12-4; J gene: TRBJ2-4; clone size: many; D gene: TRBD1; CDR3 DNA: TGTGCCAGCAGGACAGGGGGCGCCGCCAAAAACATTCAGTACTTC; CDR3 protein: CASRTGGAAKNIQYF
V gene: TRBV28; J gene: TRBJ2-1; clone size: many; D gene: NA; CDR3 DNA: TGTGCCAGCAGTTTAGGGATGAGGGCCAATGAGCAGTTCTTC; CDR3 protein: CASSLGMRANEQFF
V gene: TRBV28; J gene: TRBJ2-7; clone size: many; D gene: TRBD1; CDR3 DNA: TGTGCCAGCAGTTTATGGAGCGGGACAGGGACCTCCGAGCAGTACTTC; CDR3 protein: CASSLWSGTGTSEQYF
V gene: TRBV10-3; J gene: TRBJ1-1; clone size: many; D gene: TRBD1; CDR3 DNA: TGTGCCACACAGGACAGGGGGATATTGGATGAAGCTTTCTTT; CDR3 protein: CATQDRGILDEAFF
V gene: TRBV9; J gene: TRBJ2-3; clone size: few; D gene: TRBD1; CDR3 DNA: TGTGCCAGCAGCGTAGCGGGGACAGCTCAGGGGGATACGCAGTATTTT; CDR3 protein: CASSVAGTAQGDTQYF
V gene: TRBV18; J gene: TRBJ2-1; clone size: NA; D gene: TRBD2; CDR3 DNA: TGTGCCAGCTCACCGGGACTAGCGGGAACTTTAGGCTCCTACAATGAGCAGTTCTTC; CDR3 protein: CASSPGLAGTLGSYNEQFF
V gene: TRBV3-1; J gene: TRBJ2-1; clone size: many; D gene: NA; CDR3 DNA: TGTGCCAGCAGCCGAAGCGGGCGTGACGGGACACCCGAAAACAATGAGCAGTTCTTC; CDR3 protein: CASSRSGRDGTPENNEQFF
V gene: TRBV2; J gene: TRBJ2-2; clone size: many; D gene: TRBD1; CDR3 DNA: TGTGCCAGCAGTGAAGGCAGGGGGCTCCGAGGGGGGATGAACACCGGGGAGCTGTTTTTT; CDR3 protein: CASSEGRGLRGGMNTGELFF
V gene: TRBV4-3; J gene: TRBJ2-7; clone size: few; D gene: NA; CDR3 DNA: TGCGCCAGCAGCCAAGATTCGGGCAGTAGCTACGAGCAGTACTTC; CDR3 protein: CASSQDSGSSYEQYF
V gene: TRBV7-3; J gene: TRBJ2-3; clone size: NA; D gene: NA; CDR3 DNA: TGTGCCAGCAGCTTAATTGAGGGAGATACGCAGTATTTT; CDR3 protein: CASSLIEGDTQYF
V gene: TRBV20-1; J gene: TRBJ2-6; clone size: many; D gene: NA; CDR3 DNA: TGCAGTGCTAGAGACCCCCTCGCTGCCACTGGGGCCAACGTCCTGACTTTC; CDR3 protein: CSARDPLAATGANVLTF
V gene: TRBV27; J gene: TRBJ1-5; clone size: NA; D gene: NA; CDR3 DNA: TGTGCCAGCAGTTTAACGACGGGTCTGCAGCCCCAGCATTTT; CDR3 protein: CASSLTTGLQPQHF
V gene: TRBV28; J gene: TRBJ1-1; clone size: many; D gene: TRBD1; CDR3 DNA: TGTGCCAGCAGTATAACAGGGGATGGGACTGAAGCTTTCTTT; CDR3 protein: CASSITGDGTEAFF
V gene: TRBV20-1; J gene: TRBJ2-7; clone size: NA; D gene: TRBD2; CDR3 DNA: TGCAGTGCCACTCAATCCGGGACTAGCGGGATAAACTCCTACGAGCAGTACTTC; CDR3 protein: CSATQSGTSGINSYEQYF
V gene: TRBV15; J gene: TRBJ2-5; clone size: many; D gene: TRBD1; CDR3 DNA: TGTGCCACCAGCTCATCGGACAGGGATCACCAAGAGACCCAGTACTTC; CDR3 protein: CATSSSDRDHQETQYF
V gene: TRBV19; J gene: TRBJ2-1; clone size: NA; D gene: NA; CDR3 DNA: TGTGCCAGTAGCACCCTGACGGGGACTCCAAGCGAGCAGTTCTTC; CDR3 protein: CASSTLTGTPSEQFF
V gene: TRBV20-1; J gene: TRBJ1-1; clone size: many; D gene: NA; CDR3 DNA: TGCAGTGCTAGTCGCAGGGCAAACACTGAAGCTTTCTTT; CDR3 protein: CSASRRANTEAFF
V gene: TRBV30; J gene: TRBJ2-2; clone size: many; D gene: TRBD1; CDR3 DNA: TGTGCCTGGAGTTGGCGGGACAGGGTCACCGGGGAGCTGTTTTTT; CDR3 protein: CAWSWRDRVTGELFF
V gene: TRBV4-1; J gene: TRBJ2-7; clone size: NA; D gene: NA; CDR3 DNA: TGCGCCAGCAGAAAGGGTTTTGAATCCTACGAGCAGTACTTC; CDR3 protein: CASRKGFESYEQYF
V gene: TRBV4-1; J gene: TRBJ2-2; clone size: NA; D gene: TRBD1; CDR3 DNA: TGCGCCAGCAGCCAAGGTAGCGTCAGGGGGACGAACACCGGGGAGCTGTTTTTT; CDR3 protein: CASSQGSVRGTNTGELFF
V gene: TRBV4-3; J gene: TRBJ2-2; clone size: NA; D gene: NA; CDR3 DNA: TGCGCCAGCAGCCAAGATCTGAGGGGGGCGCTCGCCGGGGAGCTGTTTTTT; CDR3 protein: CASSQDLRGALAGELFF
V gene: TRBV28; J gene: TRBJ2-1; clone size: NA; D gene: TRBD2; CDR3 DNA: TGTGCCACCTACAGGACTAGTTACAGTGAGCAGTTCTTC; CDR3 protein: CATYRTSYSEQFF
V gene: TRBV6-5; J gene: TRBJ2-6; clone size: NA; D gene: TRBD1; CDR3 DNA: TGTGCCAGCAGTTACGGGACAGGCCTCTCTGGGGCCAACGTCCTGACTTTC; CDR3 protein: CASSYGTGLSGANVLTF
V gene: TRBV28; J gene: TRBJ1-4; clone size: many; D gene: NA; CDR3 DNA: TGTGCCAGCAGTACGATATCACGAACAGTTAATGAAAAACTGTTTTTT; CDR3 protein: CASSTISRTVNEKLFF